The 28 T cell receptor beta chains below were found in one sample sequenced in a study of OX40 agonist ivuxolimab in advanced cancers. Method: immunoSEQ multiplex PCR; TCRdb's copy keeps in-frame clones and lacks some. The sample has roughly 45,000 clones, about 81% seen once. Material: CD4+ or CD8+ T cells sorted from blood, obtained in a trial of the OX40 agonist ivuxolimab. All receptors come from an adult with an advanced solid tumor such as melanoma, head and neck, liver or kidney cancer.

This clone was found a few times. J is TRBJ2-7 and V is TRBV2, with unresolved D. The germline V gene encodes CDR1 SNHLY and CDR2 FYNNEI. V shed 3 bases and J shed 0 bases, with 6 bases lying between them. This CDR3 has 13 amino acids. The DNA of the CDR3 is TGTGCCAGCAGTGACATCCTCTCCTACGAGCAGTACTTC. Its translation: CASSDILSYEQYF.

This rearrangement joins TRBV2 to TRBJ2-1; 7 bases align to TRBD1. V lost 4 bases, J lost 6 bases, and 3 bases stayed unmatched. Germline CDR1 SNHLY, CDR2 FYNNEI. The CDR3 is 13 amino acids. CDR3 region: CASSGQGLNEQFF. CDR3 coding DNA: TGTGCCAGCAGTGGACAGGGCCTCAATGAGCAGTTCTTC.

The chain links TRBV5-4 to TRBJ2-3; 8 bases line up with TRBD1. V lost 1 base, J lost 5 bases, and 3 bases stayed unmatched. CDR3 length: 14 residues. Germline V CDR1 and CDR2: SGHNT, YYREEE (reference sequence). In DNA form, the CDR3 reads TGTGCCAGCAGCTTGACAACAGGGGGAGATACGCAGTATTTT. The encoded protein is CASSLTTGGDTQYF.

The CDR3 reads CASSLQGAGGPYEQYF. The CDR3, as DNA: TGTGCCAGCAGCCTCCAGGGGGCGGGAGGTCCCTACGAGCAGTACTTC. The V call is TRBV7-9, the J call TRBJ2-7; D could derive from TRBD1 or TRBD2 (8 bases each). Trimming took off 5 bases at V and 2 bases at J, with 19 bases between the two ends. The CDR3 is made up of 16 amino acids. From germline, CDR1 is SEHNR and CDR2 FQNEAQ (reference sequence).

This chain joins TRBV27 and TRBJ2-5, with unresolved D. Looked up from germline, CDR1 is MNHEY and CDR2 is SMNVEV (reference sequence). V gave up 5 bases and J gave up 11 bases, with 24 bases separating them. This CDR3 is built from 15 residues. CDR3: CASSTTTLDGAGQYF. DNA of the CDR3: TGTGCCAGCAGTACCACTACCTTGGACGGTGCTGGGCAGTACTTC.

This CDR3 is CASSSTRVPSWYTF. The CDR3 DNA reads as TGTGCCAGCAGCTCCACAAGGGTCCCCTCGTGGTACACCTTC. The rearrangement uses TRBV7-8 and TRBJ1-2; the D is unclear. CDR3 length: 14 residues. Trimming took off 4 bases at V and 11 bases at J, with 20 bases between the two ends. The V gene's germline CDR1 is SGHVS and CDR2 FQNEAQ.

The rearrangement uses TRBV28 and TRBJ2-6; possible D gene TRBD2, 6 bases. Germline V CDR1 and CDR2: MDHEN, SYDVKM. V lost 7 bases and J lost 4, with 17 bases in between. There are 16 residues in the CDR3. In DNA form, the CDR3 reads TGTGCCAGCAATCTACGCGGGACTTCCGGGGCCAACGTCCTGACTTTC. This sequence encodes CASNLRGTSGANVLTF.

The genes are TRBV2 and TRBJ1-2, with D tentatively TRBD1 (5 bases). Germline V CDR1 and CDR2: SNHLY, FYNNEI. The CDR3 sequence is 12 residues long. Trimming cost V 7 bases and J 4 bases, with 10 bases left between them. CDR3 DNA: TGTGCCAGCAAGGGACGGAGCTATGGCTACACCTTC. As protein: CASKGRSYGYTF.

The chain joins TRBV19 to TRBJ2-7; D assignment may be TRBD1 or TRBD2 (5 bases each). The CDR3 has 14 residues. Germline V gene data show CDR1 as LNHDA and CDR2 as SQIVND (reference sequence). Trimming stripped 5 bases from V and 5 bases from J, with 16 bases between. DNA of the CDR3: TGTGCCAGTAGTCTAGGCAGGGAGATCGACGAGCAGTACTTC. Translated: CASSLGREIDEQYF.

A single count supports this clone. This sequence joins TRBV7-8 and TRBJ1-5, with TRBD1 as a possible D gene (6 bases). The CDR3 spans 16 residues. From germline, CDR1 is SGHVS and CDR2 FQNEAQ. The germline V and J ends were trimmed by 1 base and 2 bases, with 12 bases remaining between them. CDR3 bases: TGTGCCAGCAGCTTAGTCACGGGGGCGGGCAATCAGCCCCAGCATTTT. This gives the protein CASSLVTGAGNQPQHF.

The V call is TRBV27, the J call TRBJ2-6; D may be TRBD1 (5 bases). The V end lost 6 bases, the J end lost 0 bases, and 9 bases lay between the germline ends. Germline loops: CDR1 MNHEY, CDR2 SMNVEV (reference sequence). The CDR3 loop spans 15 amino acids. The CDR3 DNA sequence: TGTGCCAGCAGAGCAGGGCTCTCTGGGGCCAACGTCCTGACTTTC. Encoded protein: CASRAGLSGANVLTF.

This clone was observed a handful of times. The chain recombines TRBV12-5 with TRBJ1-3; D is undetermined. The germline V gene has CDR1 LGHNT and CDR2 FRNRAP. Trimming removed 6 bases from V and 0 bases from J, with 21 bases in between. This CDR3 is built from 18 residues. This chain's CDR3 is CASGLAVWQPSSGNTIYF. CDR3 nucleotides: TGTGCTAGTGGCCTCGCAGTCTGGCAACCCAGCTCTGGAAACACCATATATTTT.

The genes are TRBV5-4 and TRBJ2-6; perhaps TRBD2 as D (5 bases). Germline-derived CDR1 and CDR2 are SGHNT and YYREEE (reference sequence). There are 15 residues in the CDR3. V lost 4 bases, J lost 3 bases, and 11 bases lay in between. DNA of the CDR3: TGTGCCAGCAGCCGAGAGGGCGGTGGGGCCAACGTCCTGACTTTC. Its translation is CASSREGGGANVLTF. Filled out from reference TRBV5-4 and TRBJ2-6, the complete variable domain reads ETGVTQSPTHLIKTRGQQVTLRCSSQSGHNTVSWYQQALGQGPQFIFQYYREEENGRGNFPPRFSGLQFPNYSSELNVNALELDDSALYLCASSREGGGANVLTFGAGSRLTVL.

This clone has just a few counts. The chain has TRBV6-1 and TRBJ2-7; no clear D gene. Trimming took off 3 bases at V and 3 bases at J, with 12 bases between the two ends. CDR3 size: 14 residues. Germline CDR1 is MNHNS and CDR2 is SASEGT. Here the CDR3 reads CASSDVGSGYEQYF. For the CDR3, the DNA is TGTGCCAGCAGTGACGTGGGCAGTGGCTACGAGCAGTACTTC.

This rearrangement joins TRBV4-3 to TRBJ1-6; D remains unclear. Germline values: CDR1 LGHNA, CDR2 YSLEER. The CDR3 is 13 residues long. The V gene lost 4 bases and the J gene lost 8 bases, with 9 bases spanning the gap. CDR3 sequence: CASSPNRDSPLHF. CDR3 coding DNA: TGCGCCAGCAGCCCGAACCGTGATTCACCCCTCCACTTT.

The chain employs TRBV11-2 and TRBJ2-1; D might be TRBD2 (5 bases). The CDR3 covers 13 residues. CDR1 is SGHAT, CDR2 FQNNGV, per germline. The germline V and J ends were trimmed by 1 base and 8 bases, with 9 bases remaining between them. The CDR3 loop is CASSLVGSDEQFF. In DNA, the CDR3 is TGTGCCAGCAGCTTAGTTGGGAGCGATGAGCAGTTCTTC.

The V gene is TRBV27, the J gene TRBJ2-1; possible D gene TRBD2, 5 bases. V lost 1 base and J 0 bases, leaving 13 bases between the germline ends. The CDR3 has 17 amino acids. Germline CDR1 reads MNHEY; CDR2 reads SMNVEV (reference sequence). The CDR3 DNA reads TGTGCCAGCAGTTTATTATCAGCGGCCAGCTCCTACAATGAGCAGTTCTTC. Protein: CASSLLSAASSYNEQFF.

The chain joins TRBV19 to TRBJ2-7; D gene unclear. CDR1 and CDR2 (germline): LNHDA, SQIVND (reference sequence). The ends were cut back, 5 bases at V and 6 bases at J, with 14 bases in the middle. The CDR3 totals 13 residues. The CDR3 protein is CASSAAWVGEQYF. The CDR3 DNA sequence: TGTGCCAGTAGTGCCGCCTGGGTAGGCGAGCAGTACTTC.

The J gene is TRBJ1-6, the V gene TRBV9, with a weak D call TRBD1 (6 bases). This CDR3 is built from 14 residues. CDR1 is SGDLS, CDR2 YYNGEE, per germline. Trimming removed 1 base at V and 9 bases at J, with 11 bases between. As DNA, the CDR3 is TGTGCCAGCAGCGTATCAGCCAGGGGTTCACCCCTCCACTTT. Amino acid sequence: CASSVSARGSPLHF.

This sequence joins TRBV9 and TRBJ2-7, with D possibly TRBD1 on 5 matching bases. Trimming cost V 0 bases and J 6 bases, with 10 bases left between them. The CDR3 is 13 amino acids. CDR1 is SGDLS, CDR2 YYNGEE, per germline. CDR3 region: CASSVVSRGEQYF. The CDR3 DNA reads TGTGCCAGCAGCGTAGTTTCAAGGGGCGAGCAGTACTTC.

The rearrangement links TRBV27 to TRBJ2-1; TRBD2 agrees at 9 bases. After removal of 2 bases from V and 9 bases from J, the junction contained 8 bases not matched to a gene. The CDR3 spans 15 residues. Germline CDR1 and CDR2: MNHEY and SMNVEV (reference sequence). In DNA form, the CDR3 reads TGTGCCAGCAGTTTAGGACTAGCGTGGGGGGGTGAGCAGTTCTTC. It codes for CASSLGLAWGGEQFF.

This clone was recorded only once. The chain is built from TRBV7-9 and TRBJ2-1, with 9 nucleotides matching TRBD2. CDR1 and CDR2 (germline): SEHNR, FQNEAQ (reference sequence). This CDR3 has 16 amino acids. V lost 5 bases to trimming and J lost 6 bases; unmatched junction nucleotides: 11. CDR3: CASSAMGREGRNEQFF. In nucleotides, the CDR3 is TGTGCCAGCAGCGCTATGGGGCGGGAGGGCCGCAATGAGCAGTTCTTC.

This clone has only a few counts. V gene TRBV9 combines with J gene TRBJ1-5; D unclear. Germline CDR1 reads SGDLS; CDR2 reads YYNGEE. The CDR3 sequence is 14 residues long. Trimming took off 4 bases at V and 9 bases at J, with 17 bases between the two ends. The CDR3 bases are TGTGCCAGCAGCTCCCGACGGGAAGTCGGGCCCCAGCATTTT. Its translation: CASSSRREVGPQHF. The full variable domain, with the rest looked up from reference TRBV9 and TRBJ1-5, is DSGVTQTPKHLITATGQRVTLRCSPRSGDLSVYWYQQSLDQGLQFLIQYYNGEERAKGNILERFSAQQFPDLHSELNLSSLELGDSALYFCASSSRREVGPQHFGDGTRLSIL.

J is TRBJ2-7 and V is TRBV18; D possibly corresponds to TRBD2 (5 bases). Trimming took 2 bases from V and 0 from J, leaving 11 bases between them. In germline, CDR1 is KGHSH, CDR2 LQKENI. The CDR3 has 15 residues. The CDR3 loop reads CASSPNSGSSYEQYF. In DNA form, the CDR3 reads TGTGCCAGCTCACCAAACAGCGGAAGCTCCTACGAGCAGTACTTC. The variable domain in full, with the rest retrieved from reference TRBV18 and TRBJ2-7, is NAGVMQNPRHLVRRRGQEARLRCSPMKGHSHVYWYRQLPEEGLKFMVYLQKENIIDESGMPKERFSAEFPKEGPSILRIQQVVRGDSAAYFCASSPNSGSSYEQYFGPGTRLTVT.

The V and J genes are TRBV7-9 and TRBJ2-7; TRBD2 aligns across 12 bases. CDR3 length: 16 amino acids. Per germline, CDR1 SEHNR and CDR2 FQNEAQ (reference sequence). J lost 3 bases, V lost 6 bases, and 9 bases had no gene match. The DNA for the CDR3 is TGTGCCAGCAGTCAACCGCGGACTAGCGGGATCTACGAGCAGTACTTC. Translating gives CASSQPRTSGIYEQYF. Combining the CDR3 with reference TRBV7-9 and TRBJ2-7 gives the whole variable domain DTGVSQNPRHKITKRGQNVTFRCDPISEHNRLYWYRQTLGQGPEFLTYFQNEAQLEKSRLLSDRFSAERPKGSFSTLEIQRTEQGDSAMYLCASSQPRTSGIYEQYFGPGTRLTVT.

J is TRBJ2-5 and V is TRBV4-3; 7 positions match TRBD1. CDR1 and CDR2 (germline): LGHNA, YSLEER. The CDR3 consists of 16 residues. V lost 3 bases, J lost 3 bases, and 10 bases stayed unmatched. In nucleotides, the CDR3 is TGCGCCAGCAGCCACCCTAAGACAGGGCTTGAAGAGACCCAGTACTTC. It translates to CASSHPKTGLEETQYF.

The V and J genes are TRBV7-2 and TRBJ2-7, with 7 bases aligning to TRBD2. This CDR3 spans 15 amino acids. Germline V lookup: CDR1 SGHTA, CDR2 FQGNSA. Trimming removed 1 base from V and 1 base from J; junction bases left unmatched: 4. The CDR3 DNA follows: TGTGCCAGCAGCTTAGTCGGGGGGATTTCCTACGAGCAGTACTTC. It encodes CASSLVGGISYEQYF.

The chain joins TRBV6-5 to TRBJ1-2, with 9 positions matching TRBD1. Germline loops: CDR1 MNHEY, CDR2 SVGAGI. V was clipped by 4 bases and J by 8 bases; unmatched bases: 5. The CDR3 loop spans 13 amino acids. CDR3 sequence: CASSFTGGWGYTF. In nucleotides, the CDR3 is TGTGCCAGCAGTTTCACAGGGGGCTGGGGCTACACCTTC.